Following are 19 T cell receptor beta chains from one sample sequenced in a study of Graves' ophthalmopathy and Graves' hyperthyroidism. The sequenced template was RNA, covering the TCR beta CDR3 region. HTBI primers were used in a first-round RT-PCR, which preceded a second-round multiplex PCR. TCRdb passed the multiplex PCR reads through MiXCR, listing each CDR3 protein once. The sample has hundreds of thousands of distinct CDR3 sequences, 15% seen once; the top ten hold 5.5% to 8%. Input material: peripheral blood. The receptors derive from a woman younger than 30 with stable Graves' hyperthyroidism.

This clonotype was found a few times. The chain recombines TRBV7-3 with TRBJ2-5, with D maybe TRBD1 (6 bases). The CDR3 is 19 residues long. CDR1 is SGHTA, CDR2 FQGTGA, per germline. V was cut by 1 base and J by 4 bases, with 25 bases left in between. CDR3 coding DNA: TGTGCCAGCAGCTTAAGAACGTATCACAGGACCAGGGGATTAGAGACCCAGTACTTC. The encoded protein is CASSLRTYHRTRGLETQYF.

The table lists this clonotype with many counts. Here the CDR3 reads CASSTWTGRGLAKNIQYF. The CDR3 DNA sequence: TGTGCCAGCAGTACCTGGACAGGGAGGGGGTTAGCCAAAAACATTCAGTACTTC. This chain joins TRBV6-2 or TRBV6-3 and TRBJ2-4; D is possibly TRBD1 (8 bases). The CDR3 contains 18 residues. V dropped 5 bases and J dropped 0 bases, with 20 bases sitting between them. Germline CDR1 MNHEY, CDR2 SVGEGT.

The CDR3 coding sequence is TGTGCCAGCAGCTTGGGCGGCGGGGGGACCACCATGCCCGTCGAGCAGTACTTC. As protein: CASSLGGGGTTMPVEQYF. This sequence joins TRBV5-4 and TRBJ2-7, with TRBD2 matching over 8 bases. The germline gives CDR1 SGHNT, CDR2 YYREEE (reference sequence). This CDR3 has 18 residues. The trim removed 0 bases at V and 6 bases at J, leaving 17 bases unmatched.

The chain has TRBV20-1 and TRBJ1-1; TRBD1 aligns across 8 bases. CDR3 size: 15 residues. From germline, CDR1 is DFQATT and CDR2 SNEGSKA (reference sequence). With 1 base clipped from V and 5 bases from J, the junction kept 9 bases outside the gene matches. CDR3 loop: CSARGQGALVTEAFF. The CDR3 coding sequence is TGCAGTGCTAGAGGGCAGGGGGCTCTGGTGACTGAAGCTTTCTTT.

Many counts were recorded for this clonotype. This chain links TRBV7-2 with TRBJ2-7; 9 nucleotides line up with TRBD1. CDR3 length: 15 amino acids. Per germline, CDR1 SGHTA and CDR2 FQGNSA. V lost 6 bases and J lost 0; bases outside the gene matches: 6. The CDR3 region is CASSKGQGSSYEQYF. The CDR3, as DNA: TGTGCCAGCAGTAAGGGACAGGGCTCCTCCTACGAGCAGTACTTC.

This clonotype was seen ten or more times. This chain links TRBV24-1 with TRBJ1-2; 8 bases map to TRBD1. The CDR3 is 14 residues long. J was trimmed by 3 bases and V by 3 bases; bases with no gene match: 2. Germline loops: CDR1 KGHDR, CDR2 SFDVKD. DNA for the CDR3: TGTGCCACCAGTGATACGGGACAGGACTATGGCTACACCTTC. Protein sequence: CATSDTGQDYGYTF.

This clonotype was recorded at least ten times. The V gene is TRBV19, the J gene TRBJ1-5; 7 nucleotides line up with TRBD1. The length of the CDR3 is 15 residues. Per the germline V gene, CDR1 is LNHDA and CDR2 is SQIVND (reference sequence). Unmatched junction bases numbered 8, after V lost 5 bases and J lost 4 bases. CDR3 loop: CASSRQGEWNQPQHF. In nucleotides, the CDR3 is TGTGCCAGTAGTCGCCAGGGGGAGTGGAATCAGCCCCAGCATTTT.

Only a few counts were recorded for this clonotype. This rearrangement joins TRBV28 to TRBJ2-7; 8 nucleotides line up with TRBD1. This CDR3 is 15 amino acids long. CDR1 is MDHEN and CDR2 is SYDVKM in the germline V gene. V lost 6 bases and J lost 2; bases outside the gene matches: 9. CDR3 sequence reads: CASSGPGQVTYEQYF. The CDR3 DNA sequence: TGTGCCAGCAGCGGACCGGGACAGGTGACCTACGAGCAGTACTTC.

A single count supports this clonotype. Given a much more abundant clone one base away, this may be a read error. The chain recombines TRBV12-3 or TRBV12-4 with TRBJ2-7, with TRBD1 as a possible D gene (5 bases). This CDR3 spans 12 amino acids. The CDR3 is CSSSSTALPSYF. The DNA of the CDR3 is TGTTCCAGCAGTTCGACAGCGCTCCCGTCGTACTTC.

This clonotype occurred many times. J is TRBJ1-2 and V is TRBV12-3 or TRBV12-4; D gene ambiguous. This CDR3 region has 13 residues. The V and J ends lost 5 bases and 7 bases respectively, with 14 bases between them. The CDR3 region is CASSPPGNSGYTF. The CDR3 DNA sequence: TGTGCCAGCAGTCCACCTGGTAACAGTGGCTACACCTTC.

This clonotype has at least ten counts. The chain carries TRBV11-2 and TRBJ2-2; D gene ambiguous. Germline values: CDR1 SGHAT, CDR2 FQNNGV. The CDR3 runs to 16 residues. V lost 3 bases and J 0 bases, leaving 11 bases between the germline ends. CDR3 bases: TGTGCCAGCAGCTTGAGACCCAGCTCGAACACCGGGGAGCTGTTTTTT. It is translated as CASSLRPSSNTGELFF. Looking up the rest from reference TRBV11-2 and TRBJ2-2 gives the full variable domain: EAGVAQSPRYKIIEKRQSVAFWCNPISGHATLYWYQQILGQGPKLLIQFQNNGVVDDSQLPKDRFSAERLKGVDSTLKIQPAKLEDSAVYLCASSLRPSSNTGELFFGEGSRLTVL.

The rearrangement joins TRBV6-1 to TRBJ2-5, with D perhaps matching TRBD1 (6 bases). The CDR3 is 14 residues long. Trimming pared 5 bases from V and 5 bases from J, leaving 15 bases between. In germline, CDR1 is MNHNS, CDR2 SASEGT. The CDR3 region is CASSPRGPGETQYF. The CDR3 DNA follows: TGTGCCAGCAGTCCCAGGGGCCCCGGGGAGACCCAGTACTTC.

The J gene is TRBJ2-7, the V gene TRBV6-2 or TRBV6-3, with TRBD1 matching 7 bases. V was clipped by 5 bases and J by 3 bases; unmatched bases: 19. Per germline, CDR1 MNHEY and CDR2 SVGEGT. This CDR3 is built from 18 residues. Here the CDR3 DNA reads TGTGCCAGCAGTAGGGGGCGGATCCACCGGGACAGTTGCTACGAGCAGTACTTC. It specifies CASSRGRIHRDSCYEQYF.

This clonotype came up many times. V gene TRBV12-3 or TRBV12-4 combines with J gene TRBJ2-4, with 8 bases lining up with TRBD1. Germline trimming cut 1 base from V and 0 bases from J; bases unmatched to any gene: 8. This CDR3 region has 18 residues. CDR3 region: CASSLDSWTGRAKNIQYF. The CDR3 DNA is TGTGCCAGCAGTTTAGACAGCTGGACAGGGAGAGCCAAAAACATTCAGTACTTC.

In the case of this clonotype: A read error is possible here, since a much larger clone lies one base away. The chain joins TRBV6-2 or TRBV6-3 to TRBJ1-1; 8 bases are shared with TRBD1. CDR3 size: 16 residues. Germline V lookup: CDR1 MNHEY, CDR2 SVGEGT. J was trimmed by 0 bases and V by 8 bases; bases with no gene match: 11. In nucleotides, the CDR3 is TGTGCCAGCGCAGGATACCCGGACAGGGTGAACACTGAAGCTTTCTTT. Translation gives CASAGYPDRVNTEAFF.

This clonotype was detected ten times or more. The chain joins TRBV29-1 to TRBJ2-5; no clear D gene. CDR3 size: 12 residues. Per the germline V gene, CDR1 is SQVTM and CDR2 is ANQGSEA. V was cut by 4 bases and J by 5 bases, with 11 bases left in between. The CDR3 DNA reads as TGCAGCGTTGGAGGCGGATCGGAGACCCAGTACTTC. Its protein is CSVGGGSETQYF.

Worth noting for this clonotype: The germline gene is not matched at one end of the junction; a read error may be the cause. The chain combines TRBV6-1 with TRBJ2-5; D may be TRBD1 (5 bases). There are 14 residues in the CDR3. The germline V gene has CDR1 MNHNS and CDR2 SASEGT. The CDR3 protein is CASTLTVGSETRDF. In DNA, the CDR3 is TGTGCCAGCACACTGACAGTTGGGTCGGAGACCCGGGACTTC.

The CDR3 sequence: CASSLKREGTQYF. The CDR3 DNA is TGTGCCAGCAGCTTAAAGCGGGAGGGGACCCAGTACTTC. The chain carries TRBV7-3 and TRBJ2-5; 10 bases line up with TRBD2. Germline loops: CDR1 SGHTA, CDR2 FQGTGA. The V segment lost 1 base and the J segment 7 bases; nucleotides outside the gene matches: 0. The CDR3 spans 13 residues. Full variable domain (rest looked up from reference TRBV7-3 and TRBJ2-5): GAGVSQTPSNKVTEKGKYVELRCDPISGHTALYWYRQSLGQGPEFLIYFQGTGAADDSGLPNDRFFAVRPEGSVSTLKIQRTERGDSAVYLCASSLKREGTQYFGPGTRLLVL.

This clonotype came up a few times. The rearrangement links TRBV6-1 to TRBJ1-2; D gene unclear. This CDR3 comprises 12 residues. CDR1 and CDR2 from the germline V gene are MNHNS and SASEGT. The V end lost 8 bases, the J end lost 2 bases, and 9 bases lay between the germline ends. The CDR3 region has the DNA TGTGCCAGCTTCGGACGGAACTATGGCTACACCTTC. Its protein is CASFGRNYGYTF.